The entry that follows covers one T cell receptor (beta chain) sequence. Looked up from germline, CDR1 is SGHDT and CDR2 is YYEEEE. CDR3 length equals 15 residues. V was pared by 1 base and J by 1 base, with 4 bases of the junction left unmatched. Original methodology: Reference gene primers were amplified, and this amplification served to estimate nucleated cell counts. Some clones are missing from TCRdb's copy, which holds only in-frame ones; the method was immunoSEQ multiplex PCR. V and J calls and clone size are as listed in that table; D and trimming were resolved from the DNA. The sample includes under 200,000 clones, nearly 90% of them seen just once. These data originate in a study of blood T cell repertoires in COVID-19. Study-wide context: Spain, Italy and the United States supplied samples that represented acute and convalescent COVID-19.

Sequencing was performed on peripheral blood. The source of this sequence is a man in his fifties or sixties with active or convalescent COVID-19. The rearrangement uses TRBV5-6 and TRBJ1-1, with 7 nucleotides matching TRBD1. The CDR3 loop reads CASSLYWTGNTEAFF. The CDR3, as DNA: TGTGCCAGCAGCTTGTACTGGACAGGGAACACTGAAGCTTTCTTT. The complete variable domain, with remaining parts taken from reference TRBV5-6 and TRBJ1-1, reads DAGVTQSPTHLIKTRGQQVTLRCSPKSGHDTVSWYQQALGQGPQFIFQYYEEEERQRGNFPDRFSGHQFPNYSSELNVNALLLGDSALYLCASSLYWTGNTEAFFGQGTRLTVV.